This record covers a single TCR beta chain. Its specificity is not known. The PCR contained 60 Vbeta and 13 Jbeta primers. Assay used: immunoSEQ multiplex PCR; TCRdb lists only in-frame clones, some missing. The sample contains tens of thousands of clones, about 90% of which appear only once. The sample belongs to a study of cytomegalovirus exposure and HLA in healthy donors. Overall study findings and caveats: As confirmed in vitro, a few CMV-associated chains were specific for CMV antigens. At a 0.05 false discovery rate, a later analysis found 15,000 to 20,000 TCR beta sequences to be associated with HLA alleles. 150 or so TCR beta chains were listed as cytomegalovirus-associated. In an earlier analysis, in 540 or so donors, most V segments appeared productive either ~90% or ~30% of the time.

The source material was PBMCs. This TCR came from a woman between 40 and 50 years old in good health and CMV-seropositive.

The CDR3 DNA reads as TGTGCCAGCAGTGAAGGGGTCGCGGGTTCCCCGTATGGCTACACCTTC. Its translation is CASSEGVAGSPYGYTF. J is TRBJ1-2 and V is TRBV6-1; D gene unclear. Deletions cut 1 base from V and 5 bases from J, with 17 bases between. Per the germline V gene, CDR1 is MNHNS and CDR2 is SASEGT. The CDR3 covers 16 residues.